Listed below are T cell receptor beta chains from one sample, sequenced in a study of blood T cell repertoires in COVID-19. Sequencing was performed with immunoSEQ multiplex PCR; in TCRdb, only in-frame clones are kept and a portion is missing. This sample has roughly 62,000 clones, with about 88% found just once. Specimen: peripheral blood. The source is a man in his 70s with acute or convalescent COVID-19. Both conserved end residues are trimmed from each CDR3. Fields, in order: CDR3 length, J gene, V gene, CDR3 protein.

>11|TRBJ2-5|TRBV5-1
ASSPGTQETQY
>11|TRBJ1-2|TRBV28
ASSLRDRVGYT
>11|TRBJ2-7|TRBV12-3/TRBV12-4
ASSLDKEYEQY
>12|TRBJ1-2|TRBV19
ASSIRQPNYGYT
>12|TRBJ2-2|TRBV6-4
ASSDPGRSGELF
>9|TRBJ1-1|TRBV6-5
ASSYFGVAF
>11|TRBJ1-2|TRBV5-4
ASSFGQRGGYT
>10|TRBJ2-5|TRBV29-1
SGELAWETQY
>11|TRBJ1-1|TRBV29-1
SSGFGKNTEAF
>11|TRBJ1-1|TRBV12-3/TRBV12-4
ASRRQENTEAF
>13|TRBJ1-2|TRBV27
ASSFGQGANYGYT
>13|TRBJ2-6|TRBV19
ASIGGQAGANVLT
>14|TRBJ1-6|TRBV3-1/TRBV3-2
ASSQGQGAYNSPLH
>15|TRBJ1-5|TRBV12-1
ASRSPGLRQGNQPQH
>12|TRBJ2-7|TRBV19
ASSSRGRGYEQY
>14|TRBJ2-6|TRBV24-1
ATSDSPRAGANVLT
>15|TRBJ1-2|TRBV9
ASSPALGPQRPYGYT
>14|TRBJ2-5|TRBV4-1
ASSQDGGVIQETQY
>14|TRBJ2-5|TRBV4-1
ASSQESRLAGQTQY
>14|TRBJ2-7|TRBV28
ASSWFEGGPSYEQY
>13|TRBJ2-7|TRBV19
ASKGRRGDPNEQY
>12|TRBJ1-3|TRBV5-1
ASSLDLVGNTIY
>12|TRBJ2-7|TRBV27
ASSLRQGGHEQY
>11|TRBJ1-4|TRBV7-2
ASSLTYREKLF
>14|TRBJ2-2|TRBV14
ASSQASGWNTGELF
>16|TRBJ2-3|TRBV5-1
ASSALTSGGRRTDTQY
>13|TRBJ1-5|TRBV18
ASSPGADLNQPQH
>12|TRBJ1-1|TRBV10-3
AISESAANTEAF
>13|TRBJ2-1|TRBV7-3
ASSLSGGRASEQF
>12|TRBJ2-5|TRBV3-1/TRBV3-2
ASSQASGRETQY
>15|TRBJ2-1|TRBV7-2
ASSLEEAGFSRNEQF
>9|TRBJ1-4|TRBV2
ASGRDEKLF
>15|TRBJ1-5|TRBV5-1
ASRGQEAPYSNQPQH
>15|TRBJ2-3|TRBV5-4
ASSLRTGGMGTDTQY
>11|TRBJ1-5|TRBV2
ATYRGPNQPQH
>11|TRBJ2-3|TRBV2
ARGRTGTDTQY
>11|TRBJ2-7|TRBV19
ASGVGGSYEQY
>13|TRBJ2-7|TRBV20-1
SASSAGVGTYEQY
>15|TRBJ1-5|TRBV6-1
ASSELEVPRGDQPQH
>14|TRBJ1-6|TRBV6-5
ASSYSRGGRRSPLH
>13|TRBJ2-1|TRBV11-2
ASSLQRGGYNEQF
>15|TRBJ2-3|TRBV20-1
SASAPRRGPSTDTQY
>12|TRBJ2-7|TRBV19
ASSRDRLGGEQY
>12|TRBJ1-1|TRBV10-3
AISDERRHTEAF
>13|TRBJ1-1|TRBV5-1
ASSLVPLGATEAF
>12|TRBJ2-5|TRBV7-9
ASSLTGGRETQY
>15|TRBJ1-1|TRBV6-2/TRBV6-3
ASSYSRRGRGNTEAF
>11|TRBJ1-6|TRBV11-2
ATYDRGNSPLH
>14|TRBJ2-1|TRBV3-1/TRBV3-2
ASSQVSRPSPNEQF
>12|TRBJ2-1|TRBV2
ASRIDGGNNEQF
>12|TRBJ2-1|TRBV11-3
ASSLRLREDEQF
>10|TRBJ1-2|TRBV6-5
ASPNVSQDDT
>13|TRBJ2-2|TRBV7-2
ASSGAGVLGGELF